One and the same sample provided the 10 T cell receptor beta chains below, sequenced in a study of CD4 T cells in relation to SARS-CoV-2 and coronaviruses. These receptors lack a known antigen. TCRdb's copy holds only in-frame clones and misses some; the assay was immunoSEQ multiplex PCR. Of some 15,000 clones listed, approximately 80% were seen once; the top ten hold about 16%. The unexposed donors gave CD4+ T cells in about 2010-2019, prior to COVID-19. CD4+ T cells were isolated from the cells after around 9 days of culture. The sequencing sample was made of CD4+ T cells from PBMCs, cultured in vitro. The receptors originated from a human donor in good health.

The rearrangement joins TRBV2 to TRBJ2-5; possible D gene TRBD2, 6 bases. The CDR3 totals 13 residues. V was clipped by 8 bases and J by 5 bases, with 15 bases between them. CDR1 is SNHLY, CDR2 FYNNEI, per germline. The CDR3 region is CASLEEGRETQYF. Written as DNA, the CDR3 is TGTGCCAGCCTTGAGGAGGGGCGGGAGACCCAGTACTTC.

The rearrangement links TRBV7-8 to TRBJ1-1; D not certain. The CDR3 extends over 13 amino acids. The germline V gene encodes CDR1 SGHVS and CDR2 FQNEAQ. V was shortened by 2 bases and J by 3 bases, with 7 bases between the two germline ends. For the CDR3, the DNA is TGTGCCAGCAGCTTATTGGAGGACACTGAAGCTTTCTTT. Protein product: CASSLLEDTEAFF.

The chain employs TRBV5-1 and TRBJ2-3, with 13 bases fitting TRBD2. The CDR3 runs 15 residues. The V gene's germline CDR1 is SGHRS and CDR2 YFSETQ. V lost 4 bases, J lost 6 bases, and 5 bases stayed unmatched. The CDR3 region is CASSPSGLAGDTQYF. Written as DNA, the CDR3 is TGCGCCAGCAGCCCGTCGGGACTAGCGGGGGATACGCAGTATTTT.

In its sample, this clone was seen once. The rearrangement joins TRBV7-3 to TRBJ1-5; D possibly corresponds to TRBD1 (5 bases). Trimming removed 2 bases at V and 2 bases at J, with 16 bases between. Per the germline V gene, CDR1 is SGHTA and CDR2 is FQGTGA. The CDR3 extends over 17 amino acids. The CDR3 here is CASSLGKGGVRNQPQHF. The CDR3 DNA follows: TGTGCCAGCAGCTTAGGCAAGGGAGGGGTTCGCAATCAGCCCCAGCATTTT.

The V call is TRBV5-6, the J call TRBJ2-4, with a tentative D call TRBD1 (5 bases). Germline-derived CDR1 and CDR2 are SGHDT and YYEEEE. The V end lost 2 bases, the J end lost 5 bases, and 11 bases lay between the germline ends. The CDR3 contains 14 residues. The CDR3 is CASSFRRVENIQYF. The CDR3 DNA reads TGTGCCAGCAGCTTCCGCAGGGTAGAAAACATTCAGTACTTC. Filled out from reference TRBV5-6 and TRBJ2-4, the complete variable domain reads DAGVTQSPTHLIKTRGQQVTLRCSPKSGHDTVSWYQQALGQGPQFIFQYYEEEERQRGNFPDRFSGHQFPNYSSELNVNALLLGDSALYLCASSFRRVENIQYFGAGTRLSVL.

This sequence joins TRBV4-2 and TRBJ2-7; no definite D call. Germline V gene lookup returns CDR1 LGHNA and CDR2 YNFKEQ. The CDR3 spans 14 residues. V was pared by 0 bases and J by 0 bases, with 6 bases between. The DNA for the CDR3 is TGTGCCAGCAGCCAAGACAGAGACTCCTACGAGCAGTACTTC. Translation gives CASSQDRDSYEQYF.

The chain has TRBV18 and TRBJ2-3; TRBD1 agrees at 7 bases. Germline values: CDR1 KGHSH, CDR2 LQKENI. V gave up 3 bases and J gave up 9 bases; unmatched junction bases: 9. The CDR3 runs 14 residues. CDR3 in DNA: TGTGCCAGCTCACCCCAAACAGGGGAAGAAACGCAGTATTTT. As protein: CASSPQTGEETQYF.

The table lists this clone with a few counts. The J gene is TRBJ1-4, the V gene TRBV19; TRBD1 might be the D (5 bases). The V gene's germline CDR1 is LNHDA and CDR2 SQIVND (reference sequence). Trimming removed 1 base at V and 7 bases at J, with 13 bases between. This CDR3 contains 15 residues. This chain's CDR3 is CASSIVAQGSEKLFF. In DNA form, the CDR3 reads TGTGCCAGTAGTATAGTCGCTCAGGGAAGTGAAAAACTGTTTTTT.

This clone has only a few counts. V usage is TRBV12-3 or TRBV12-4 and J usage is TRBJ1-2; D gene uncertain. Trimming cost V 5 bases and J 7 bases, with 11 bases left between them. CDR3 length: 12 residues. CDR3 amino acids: CASSTASGGYTF. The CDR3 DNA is TGTGCCAGCAGTACGGCAAGCGGTGGCTACACCTTC.

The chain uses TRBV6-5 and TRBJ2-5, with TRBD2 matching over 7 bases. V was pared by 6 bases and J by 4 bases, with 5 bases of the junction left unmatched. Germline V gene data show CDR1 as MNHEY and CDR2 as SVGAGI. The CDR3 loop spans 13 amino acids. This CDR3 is CASRGPSGETQYF. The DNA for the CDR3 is TGTGCCAGCAGGGGACCTAGCGGAGAGACCCAGTACTTC.